A selection of T cell receptor beta chains follows, all from one sample in a study of shared clonotypes between healthy human individuals. The data were produced by immunoSEQ multiplex PCR, yet TCRdb's version contains in-frame clones alone and is incomplete. The sample has about 110,000 clones, roughly two thirds seen once; the top ten hold roughly 22%. Sequenced input: memory CD8+ T cells sorted from blood. The receptors originated from a woman in her twenties or thirties in good health. CDR3s leave out the opening cysteine and the closing phenylalanine or tryptophan. D genes are given only for firm matches.

TRBJ2-7 TRBD2 TRBV27 ASSLSLAGMYEQY
TRBJ2-1 TRBD2 TRBV11-2 ASLPAGVYNEQF
TRBJ2-1 TRBD2 TRBV2 ASSLRDSGGQF
TRBJ2-7 . TRBV6-1 ASNTGETNEQY
TRBJ2-3 TRBD2 TRBV29-1 SVRASGSWGTDTQY
TRBJ2-7 . TRBV11-2 ASSLGPNYEQY
TRBJ1-2 . TRBV9 ASSGWRLSDNYGYT
TRBJ2-7 . TRBV7-9 ATQSPNPGQPYEQY
TRBJ1-1 . TRBV28 ASSRGGTEAF
TRBJ2-5 TRBD2 TRBV30 AWNGRSKTQY
TRBJ1-2 . TRBV28 ASSFQGQRTNYGYT
TRBJ2-3 . TRBV6-4 ASSIKDTDTQY
. . TRBV19 ASSPGGLVEQY
TRBJ2-3 . TRBV7-9 ASVAGTQY
TRBJ2-2 . TRBV21-1 ASSKALEGPGELF
TRBJ2-7 . TRBV7-8 ASSLAQDQFSFEQY
TRBJ2-2 . TRBV28 ASSPQWKANTGELF
TRBJ2-5 . TRBV29-1 SVEETSGETQY
TRBJ2-5 TRBD2 TRBV4-1 ASSLLAGGSETQY
TRBJ2-7 . TRBV11-2 ASSYLNPYEQY
TRBJ2-3 TRBD2 TRBV28 ASSLDGRLPDTQY
TRBJ2-1 TRBD2 TRBV29-1 SVAGTSVYNEQF
TRBJ2-3 TRBD1 TRBV11-2 ASSLLGQGSTDTQY
TRBJ2-7 . TRBV7-9 ASSRDSFEQY
TRBJ2-7 . TRBV28 ASSLRMTSLIPYEQY
TRBJ2-3 TRBD2 TRBV7-9 ASSSSGSRNTQY
TRBJ1-4 TRBD1 TRBV19 ASSGEQGRLF
TRBJ2-7 TRBD2 TRBV4-2 ASSQEGTSGRFPYEQY
TRBJ2-1 TRBD2 TRBV16 ASSQSLASGDFNEQF
TRBJ1-2 TRBD1 TRBV7-2 ASSIGTGYGYT
TRBJ2-7 . TRBV7-9 ATRRDSDYEQY
TRBJ2-3 TRBD2 TRBV5-1 ASSHSGSADTQY
. TRBD2 TRBV15 ATSRGGLAGSYEQY
TRBJ1-1 . TRBV21-1 ASSLVRGATEAF
TRBJ2-3 . TRBV30 AWTGLADTQY
TRBJ1-4 TRBD1 TRBV25-1 ASSNPRTGGEKLF
TRBJ2-1 . TRBV4-2 ASSQERGSSYNEQF
TRBJ2-2 . TRBV28 ASSLWTGVNTGELF
TRBJ1-3 . TRBV28 ASTEISGNTIY
TRBJ2-7 TRBD1 TRBV6-1 ASSVLLGQASEQY
TRBJ2-7 TRBD2 TRBV27 ASRGGSYEQY
TRBJ2-1 . TRBV5-6 ATSWQDHNEQF
TRBJ1-2 . TRBV30 AWQGEGGYT
TRBJ2-3 . TRBV4-2 ASSPSLGQPLSTDTQY
TRBJ2-7 TRBD2 TRBV5-6 ASSLGAAPAGDHSYEQY
TRBJ1-1 . TRBV20-1 SARVNTEAF
TRBJ1-4 . TRBV28 ASRSQGTNEKLF
TRBJ2-7 TRBD1 TRBV7-8 ASSLGQVGSSYEQY
TRBJ2-7 . TRBV11-2 ASSPSLGSSYEQY
. . TRBV5-6 ASSLRRRDGRRSYEQY
TRBJ2-7 TRBD2 TRBV7-9 ASSSGLAGDHSYEQY
TRBJ1-5 TRBD1 TRBV28 ASTTGQGASRNQPQH
TRBJ1-4 . TRBV27 ASGYRKRNEKLF